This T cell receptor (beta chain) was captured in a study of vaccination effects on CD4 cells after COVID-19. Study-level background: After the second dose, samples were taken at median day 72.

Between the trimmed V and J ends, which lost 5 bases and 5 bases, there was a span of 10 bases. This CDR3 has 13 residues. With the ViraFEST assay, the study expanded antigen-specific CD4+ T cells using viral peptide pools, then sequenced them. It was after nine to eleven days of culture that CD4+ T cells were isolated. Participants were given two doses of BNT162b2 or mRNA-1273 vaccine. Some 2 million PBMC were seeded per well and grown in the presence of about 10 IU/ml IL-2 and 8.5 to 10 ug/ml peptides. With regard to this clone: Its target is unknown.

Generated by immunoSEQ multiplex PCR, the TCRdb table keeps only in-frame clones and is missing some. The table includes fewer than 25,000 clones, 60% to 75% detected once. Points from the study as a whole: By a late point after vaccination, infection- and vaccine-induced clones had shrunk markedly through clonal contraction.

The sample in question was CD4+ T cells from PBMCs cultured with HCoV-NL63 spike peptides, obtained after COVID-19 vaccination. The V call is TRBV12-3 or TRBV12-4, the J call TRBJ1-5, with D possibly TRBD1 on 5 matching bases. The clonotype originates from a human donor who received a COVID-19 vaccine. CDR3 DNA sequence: TGTGCCAGCAGTACCGGGACTTATCAGCCCCAGCATTTT. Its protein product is CASSTGTYQPQHF.